Reported below is one T cell receptor beta chain. Deep sequencing aimed at 1 in 200,000 to 1 in 1 million T cells' resolution. Data came from immunoSEQ multiplex PCR; TCRdb stores just in-frame clones and leaves some out. The sample shows 150,000 to 200,000 clones, more than 65% of them seen only once. The sample originates from a study of cytotoxic CD8 clonotypes in ibrutinib-treated CLL. Study as a whole: Patients: roughly 11 relapsed/refractory, roughly 14 treatment-naive, roughly 18 IGHV unmutated.

Germline trimming cut 6 bases from V and 3 bases from J; bases unmatched to any gene: 2. The CDR3 runs 15 residues. CDR1 and CDR2 from the germline V gene are LNHDA and SQIVND (reference sequence). The chain is built from TRBV19 and TRBJ1-6; 10 bases are shared with TRBD1. The material was PBMCs, obtained after 12 months of ibrutinib treatment. The TCR sequence derives from a human donor with chronic lymphocytic leukemia. The CDR3 DNA reads as TGTGCCAGTAGGACAGGGGGCTTCTATAATTCACCCCTCCACTTT. It yields the protein CASRTGGFYNSPLHF.